The subject of this entry is one TCR beta chain. Its antigen is unknown. Nothing much larger sits one base from this clone, and base qualities are not available. CD8 naive samples consisted of CD45RO-negative cells that were positively selected for CCR7, yielding a CD45RA+CCR7+ population without TemRA cells. Donors were healthy HIV-negative adults with no recently reported acute infections or vaccinations. Only Caucasian adults living in Nashville, Tennessee, USA were represented among the donors. Blood was collected by leukapheresis, and PBMCs were isolated by Ficoll-Histopaque density gradient centrifugation and then cryopreserved in liquid nitrogen vapor phase. Analytical flow cytometry was used to check the purity and quantity of each magnetically sorted T cell population. Genomic DNA was isolated from each sorted fraction and quantified by UV absorbance on a Nanodrop 2000c. This specimen comes from a study of shared clonotypes between healthy human individuals (TCRdb year 2020). For the wider study: Three men and two women, aged 18 to 49 years, made up the cohort. For each donor, CD4 naive and CD4 memory were each run on three plates, CD8 naive on two plates, and CD8 memory on one plate. The study deeply sequenced blood TCR repertoires of five healthy adults to estimate repertoire size and the extent of clonotype sharing between individuals. To increase sequencing depth and limit assay-specific biases, TCR repertoire library preparation and sequencing were carried out by different laboratories using diverse techniques. Leukapheresis yielded between about 0.85 and 10 billion PBMCs per donor.

Using the deep immunoSEQ assay, TCR CDR3 regions were amplified from genomic DNA by multiplex PCR. Genomic DNA extracted from each cell subset was distributed evenly over all wells of several immunoSEQ 96-well plates, and each plate served as one replicate. For sorted subsets, each replicate PCR was loaded with 200 to 250 ng genomic DNA, equivalent to 30,000 or so T cell genomes. The purified libraries were quantified using a Qubit 3.0 fluorometer, sized with a Bioanalyzer 2100, and then quantified again using the KAPA Library Quantification kit. Every immunoSEQ 96-well plate was sequenced on a dedicated single-read 150-cycle Illumina NextSeq 550 flow cell. The paper's data handling went like this. Because the immunoSEQ output held only junctional sequences and lacked quality scores, the filtering could not match the filtering applied to full-length reads. Sequences were annotated with PyIR, a Python wrapper for IgBLAST v1.9, using IMGT germline references to assign V/J genes and CDR3. Any read was removed if the V/J assignment was weak (E-value above 1e-6), the CDR3 was missing, or the read contained stop codons, out-of-frame junctions, or ambiguous translated residues. V3J clonotypes were defined as sequences sharing the same inferred V gene, J gene, and CDR3 amino acid sequence. To compute the percentage overlap between repertoires, the number of shared unique clonotypes was divided by the size of the smaller repertoire. RTK rarefaction, the Chao1 estimator, and Recon v2.1 estimates of unobserved clonotypes were used to assess repertoire richness. For all TCRbeta clonotypes obtained by the gDNA method from a few donors, generation probabilities were computed with OLGA. Held by TCRdb, this immuneACCESS table contains in-frame sequences only and omits some clones. Under half of the omission traces to an unresolved V gene where checked; the cause of the rest is unknown. V and J calls and clone size come straight from that table; D and trimming were deduced from the DNA. Recorded for this sample are millions of clones; around 96% of them occurred a single time. The ten largest clones capture around 1.1% of the sample.

Results the study describes overall, beyond this receptor: Sampling was restricted to blood, and TCR repertoires in tissue are likely to differ from TCR repertoires in blood. Compared with non-shared clonotypes, the clonotypes found in all four sorted-subset donors had higher generation probabilities. The small number of donors limited the genetic and exposure-history diversity represented. Naive subsets generally had larger estimated clonotype richness than memory subsets did. Based on pairwise subsampling, the degree of clonotype sharing among donors was expected to be affected by sequencing depth. About 5% of naive CD4, more than 3% of naive CD8, 2% to 2.5% of memory CD4, and 0.35% to 0.5% of memory CD8 clonotypes were shared across several donors. Rarefaction of sorted-subset datasets indicated incomplete sequencing despite the large sequencing depth.

The junction carries 10 bases between V and J, which are trimmed by 5 bases and 1 base respectively. Taken from cysteine to phenylalanine, the CDR3 has 13 residues. The sequence is cut down to CDR3 DNA, 39 bases in frame from base 1. CDR1 and CDR2 (SGHTS, YDEGEE) derive from the germline V gene. The V gene is TRBV5-8 and the J gene is TRBJ2-7; a weak D assignment points to TRBD1 (6 bases agree). This receptor was obtained from a man younger than 35 in good health. Sequenced input: naive CD8+ T cells sorted from blood. The cell subset or site tag for this specimen amounts to: CD45RA+CCR7+. The DNA sequence is given as TGTGCCAGCAGAGCTGGACAGTCCTACGAGCAGTACTTC. This encodes CASRAGQSYEQYF. With all but the CDR3 taken from the reference TRBV5-8 and TRBJ2-7 genes, the full variable domain is: EAGVTQSPTHLIKTRGQQATLRCSPISGHTSVYWYQQALGLGLQFLLWYDEGEERNRGNFPPRFSGRQFPNYSSELNVNALELEDSALYLCASRAGQSYEQYFGPGTRLTVT.